The sequence of this T cell receptor beta chain was determined in a study of T cells in Graves' hyperthyroidism and ophthalmopathy. Amplification of TCR beta CDR3 regions was performed using RNA transcripts as template. When the TCR CDR3 underwent first-round RT-PCR, the HTBI primer set was used. Using its own MiXCR run on the multiplex PCR reads, TCRdb lists one record per CDR3 protein. The sample lists hundreds of thousands of distinct CDR3 sequences, less than 25% occurring once. Germline V gene sequence: CDR1 SGHTA, CDR2 FQGNSA. The CDR3 totals 15 residues. V lost 1 base and J lost 7, with 17 bases in between. This clonotype was seen only a few times.

The TCR comes from a man aged 25-45 years with Graves' ophthalmopathy. The rearrangement joins TRBV7-2 to TRBJ2-7, with D possibly matching TRBD1 (6 bases). Sequencing was performed on blood. CDR3 DNA sequence: TGTGCCAGCAGCTTAGGTTGGGGGCGGCTCTATGAGCAGTACTTC. It specifies CASSLGWGRLYEQYF.